This T cell receptor (beta chain) was profiled in a study of T cells in Graves' hyperthyroidism and ophthalmopathy (dated by TCRdb to the late 2010s). Regarding the research as a whole: Peripheral blood samples were taken at the time of initial diagnosis, prior to any treatment. Once sampling was done, hyperthyroidism patients were given methimazole at a starting dose of 30 mg daily, whereas ophthalmopathy patients were given high-dose intravenous methylprednisolone. In about six Graves' hyperthyroidism patients, the study also compared T-cell repertoires from thyroid tissue with T-cell repertoires from blood. For training and testing, the approximately 92 patients in the discovery cohort were randomly divided in a 7:3 ratio. The paper describes TCR Vbeta CDR3 sequencing of around 130 peripheral blood samples, made up of fewer than 50 ophthalmopathy patients, approximately 73 hyperthyroidism patients and 17 progressor patients. Prospective prediction of ophthalmopathy was tested in an independent validation cohort consisting of 18 hyperthyroidism patients and approximately 16 patients who later progressed to ophthalmopathy. A discovery cohort of about a hundred patients, roughly 45 with Graves' ophthalmopathy and about 58 with stable Graves' hyperthyroidism, was used to find distinguishing TCR V-J signatures.

Stable Graves' hyperthyroidism was defined as no progression to ophthalmopathy during 18 months of follow-up. Hyperthyroidism patients were newly diagnosed, with disease duration under 2 months, and aged 18 to 65 years. Patients with uncontrolled infections, other autoimmune diseases, pregnancy or lactation were excluded. Diagnoses relied on clinical symptoms, serum thyroxine and TRAb, thyroid ultrasound and orbital computed tomography. PBMCs were separated from over 9 ml of fresh peripheral blood using Ficoll-Paque density gradient centrifugation. Trizol reagent was used to extract total RNA, and RNA quality was then checked on an Agilent 2100 Bioanalyzer. In regard to this clonotype: Its antigen is currently not known. Base qualities are not at hand, and no much larger clone is one base apart.

Overall study results and their limits: In validation, the model predicted progression to ophthalmopathy with roughly 70% sensitivity and 72% to 75% specificity, a median of approximately 6.7 months before onset. A 13 V-J signature model separated ophthalmopathy from stable hyperthyroidism, with roughly 88% sensitivity and around 84% specificity in cross-validation and 80%/75% in testing. Sample size was not statistically predetermined, and investigators were not blinded to group allocation. Most expanded thyroid clonotypes (frequency above 0.001) were also detected in blood, suggesting blood repertoires may reflect thyroid immune responses.

According to the germline V gene (reference sequence), CDR1 reads DFQATT and CDR2 reads SNEGSKA. Trimming at the junction amounts to 0 bases on V and 3 bases on J, and the germline ends lie 15 bases apart. Its CDR3 holds 15 amino acids, cysteine through phenylalanine. The kept DNA is CDR3 alone, 45 bases in frame from the first base. TCR beta CDR3 regions were amplified from RNA transcripts. For the first round of RT-PCR on the TCR CDR3, the HTBI primer set was used together with the Qiagen OneStep RT-PCR kit. A second multiplex PCR round built the libraries, followed by size selection and purification. Paired-end sequencing of the libraries was performed with 100 bp reads on an Illumina HiSeq2000. On the authors' methods: SOAPnuke was used to process the raw data, with reads discarded if the reads contained adapters or uncalled bases, had a mean Phred below 15, or lacked an exact constant-primer or identifier match. COPE v1.2.5 was used to merge the high-quality paired reads, and each unique nucleotide sequence was defined as a clonotype. MiTCR v1.1 was used to align clonotypes to the IMGT TRBV, TRBD and TRBJ reference segments. The analysis included only V-J combinations with a frequency above 0.0001, which together covered roughly 99% of the repertoires. A TCS score was defined as the ratio of F50 (clonal expansion) to E x V (chaos), with BLOSUM62-based TCRdist applied between CDR3 peptides within each V-J. Welch's t-statistics and random forest reduced 450 to 600 V-J features to under 15, which were used in a naive Bayes classifier (R e1071). TCRdb redid the processing of the public reads, applying fastp at Q25 and MiXCR, and retained in-frame beta chains. Under each unique CDR3 protein, matching rows form one entry showing the most common genes and DNA. These V and J calls rely on TCRdb rather than the paper's analysis. A total of 650,000 to 750,000 distinct CDR3 sequences appear in this sample, roughly 15% of them only once. The top ten constitute roughly a tenth of the sample.

The receptor was derived from a woman between 18 and 29 years old with Graves' hyperthyroidism. Sequencing was carried out using blood. The sequence is built from TRBV20-1 and TRBJ2-7; too little of a D gene remains to name it. The sequenced DNA is TGCAGTGCTAGAGACAGAGGCGGATCAGGCTACGAGCAGTACTTC. It is translated as CSARDRGGSGYEQYF.